This T cell receptor (beta chain) is drawn from a study of T cells in Graves' hyperthyroidism and ophthalmopathy (dated by TCRdb to between 2017 and 2020). Regarding the study in general: Peripheral blood samples were taken at initial diagnosis, before any treatment was given. TCR V-J signatures able to tell the groups apart were searched for in a discovery cohort of around 95 patients, of whom 43 had Graves' ophthalmopathy and around 57 had stable Graves' hyperthyroidism. Prospective prediction of ophthalmopathy was tested in an independent validation cohort consisting of 18 to 20 hyperthyroidism patients and around 16 patients who later progressed to ophthalmopathy. For training and testing, the approximately 97 patients in the discovery cohort were randomly divided in a 7:3 ratio. The study also compared thyroid tissue and blood T-cell repertoires from about six Graves' hyperthyroidism patients. Once sampling was done, hyperthyroidism patients were given methimazole at a starting dose of 30 mg daily, whereas ophthalmopathy patients were given high-dose intravenous methylprednisolone. TCR Vbeta CDR3 sequencing of 135 peripheral blood samples (roughly 43 ophthalmopathy, about 75 hyperthyroidism and roughly 17 progressor patients) is reported in the paper. Beyond this particular receptor, the publication reports: Most expanded thyroid clonotypes (frequency above 0.001) were also detected in blood, a finding suggesting that blood repertoires may reflect thyroid immune responses. During validation, the model predicted progression to ophthalmopathy a median of around 6 months ahead of onset, with around 70% sensitivity and 72% to 80% specificity. Sample size was not statistically predetermined, and investigators were not blinded to group allocation. A model built on a 13 V-J signature distinguished ophthalmopathy from stable hyperthyroidism, reaching 85% to 90% sensitivity and around 81% specificity in cross-validation and 80%/75% in testing.

Its CDR3 holds 16 amino acids, cysteine through phenylalanine. Kept here is only the CDR3 DNA, which spans 48 bases and is read in frame from base 1. In the germline V gene (reference sequence), CDR1 corresponds to SGHAT and CDR2 to FQDESV. V loses 3 bases, J loses 3 bases, and the germline ends lie 15 bases apart. The TCR beta CDR3 regions were amplified from the RNA transcripts. A first-round RT-PCR of the TCR CDR3 used the HTBI primer set with the Qiagen OneStep RT-PCR kit. The libraries were constructed in a second round of multiplex PCR and then size-selected and purified. Libraries were sequenced paired-end with 100 bp reads on an Illumina HiSeq2000. The paper's processing steps were these. SOAPnuke was used to process the raw data, with reads discarded if the reads contained adapters or uncalled bases, had a mean Phred below 15, or lacked an exact constant-primer or identifier match. COPE v1.2.5 was used to merge high-quality paired reads, and clonotypes were defined as unique nucleotide sequences. MiTCR v1.1 was used to align the clonotypes against IMGT TRBV, TRBD and TRBJ reference segments. Only V-J combinations with frequency above 0.0001, covering 99% to 99.2% of repertoires, were analysed. A TCS score was defined as the ratio between F50 (clonal expansion) and ExV (chaos), using BLOSUM62-based TCRdist between CDR3 peptides within each V-J. Welch's t-statistics and random forest reduced roughly 540 V-J features to roughly 13, which were used in a naive Bayes classifier (R e1071). TCRdb reworked the public reads: Q25 trimming with fastp, MiXCR clone assembly, productive beta chains retained. Rows with a matching CDR3 protein are joined into one entry that keeps the most common DNA and genes. TCRdb, not the original authors, processed these V and J calls. The sample contains about 300,000 distinct CDR3 sequences, 20% to 30% of them found a single time. The top ten hold roughly 24% of the sample.

The hyperthyroidism patients were between 18 and 65 years old and newly diagnosed, with a disease duration of less than 2 months. Patients with uncontrolled infections, other autoimmune diseases, pregnancy or lactation were excluded. Diagnoses were established on the basis of clinical symptoms, serum thyroxine and TRAb, thyroid ultrasound, and orbital computed tomography. For progressor patients, blood was drawn at the first diagnosis of hyperthyroidism, before any ophthalmopathy symptoms had appeared. PBMCs were isolated from around 10 ml of fresh peripheral blood by Ficoll-Paque density gradient centrifugation. Progressor patients were first diagnosed with Graves' hyperthyroidism and then developed ophthalmopathy during follow-up. Total RNA was extracted using Trizol reagent, and RNA quality was assessed on an Agilent 2100 Bioanalyzer. To note about this clonotype: The antigen this receptor binds is unknown. Base qualities were left out, and no much larger clone turns up one base away.

The chain uses TRBV11-1 and TRBJ1-5; the D gene is perhaps TRBD1, on 6 matching bases. Input material: blood. This sequence originates from a man between 40 and 49 years old with Graves' hyperthyroidism that later progressed to Graves' ophthalmopathy. The DNA sequence is as follows: TGTGCCAGCAGCTTCTCTGGGGGGGCAGACAATCAGCCCCAGCATTTT. This translates into CASSFSGGADNQPQHF.